This TCR beta chain was obtained from a study of blood T cell repertoires in COVID-19. For the study at large: The samples span acute and convalescent COVID-19 from the United States, Italy and Spain. Nucleic acid was either cDNA or gDNA, and it came from T cells, B-cell-depleted T cells, or PBMCs.

The CDR3 sequence is 14 residues long. V gave up 10 bases and J gave up 1 base; unmatched junction bases: 6. Germline loops: CDR1 ENHRY, CDR2 SYGVKD. In the study's own analysis: The assay estimated nucleated cells by amplifying reference gene primers. The protocol was immunoSEQ multiplex PCR, while the TCRdb copy is restricted to in-frame clones and leaves out a portion. D and trimming were read from the DNA, whereas the V and J calls and clone size are those reported in that table. Here the sample spans roughly 170,000 clones, 70% to 90% being singletons. The source is a man in his 70s with active or convalescent COVID-19. The sample was peripheral blood. The chain uses TRBV10-3 and TRBJ1-1, with 10 bases identical to TRBD1. The CDR3 coding sequence is TGTGCCACGCGGGACAGGGGCCCGAACACTGAAGCTTTCTTT. Translated, it gives CATRDRGPNTEAFF.